This TCR beta chain was identified in a study of cytomegalovirus exposure and HLA in healthy donors. Study-level points and caveats: According to reports, the classifier identified cytomegalovirus status with high specificity and sensitivity.

13 Jbeta primers and 60 Vbeta primers were used for the PCR. Sequenced by immunoSEQ multiplex PCR; TCRdb stores in-frame clones only, minus some. The sample records more than 150,000 clones, around 78% being singletons. Germline V gene sequence: CDR1 GTSNPN, CDR2 SVGIG (reference sequence). The CDR3 extends over 13 amino acids. Deletions cut 1 base from V and 15 bases from J, with 19 bases between. In the case of this clone: The antigen is undetermined.

The sequenced sample consisted of PBMCs. This chain uses TRBV30 with TRBJ2-1; TRBD1 might be the D (6 bases). The source is a man younger than 35 in good health and CMV-seronegative. The CDR3 nucleotides are TGTGCCTGGAGTGGGGGCATCGGGACACCGCCGTTCTTC. Protein sequence: CAWSGGIGTPPFF.